The sample holds one count of the clone carrying this TCR beta chain. Its antigen is unidentified. V lost 2 bases, J lost 4 bases, and 16 bases lay in between. The CDR3 totals 15 residues. CDR1 and CDR2 (germline): DFQATT, SNEGSKA (reference sequence). Using a J-beta primer mix together with a sample-barcoded 5' primer, a second PCR was run for about 6 to 11 cycles. A single record per CDR3 protein comes from TCRdb applying MiXCR to the 5' RACE reads. This sample has roughly 1,800,000 distinct CDR3 sequences, with roughly 52% found just once. These data are taken from a study of blood T cells in healthy people across ages. Regarding the study as a whole: Versus aged donors, long-lived donors had higher diversity and more naive CD4+ cells. PBMCs went unsorted, and a conclusive naive versus antigen-experienced comparison was therefore prevented.

The receptor was isolated from a woman aged 35 to 49 in good health. Sequencing was performed on blood. The chain links TRBV20-1 to TRBJ2-3, with a possible D match to TRBD2 (5 bases). CDR3 in amino acids: CSARNPAKRPDTQYF. The CDR3 DNA reads TGCAGTGCTAGAAATCCCGCAAAGCGGCCAGATACGCAGTATTTT.